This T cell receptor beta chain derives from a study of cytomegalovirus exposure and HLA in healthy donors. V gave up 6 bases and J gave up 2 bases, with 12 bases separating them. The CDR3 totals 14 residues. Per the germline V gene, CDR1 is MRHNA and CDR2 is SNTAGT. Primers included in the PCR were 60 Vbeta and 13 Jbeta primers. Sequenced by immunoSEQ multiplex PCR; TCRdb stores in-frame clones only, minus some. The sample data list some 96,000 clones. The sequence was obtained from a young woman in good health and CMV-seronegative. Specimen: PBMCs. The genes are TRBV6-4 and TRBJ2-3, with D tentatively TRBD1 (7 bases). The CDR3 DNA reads TGTGCCAGCAGCCCCAGGGGGGACACAGATACGCAGTATTTT. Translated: CASSPRGDTDTQYF.